The entry below describes one T cell receptor beta chain. This entry is derived from a study of blood T cell repertoires in COVID-19. Study-level background: Acute-phase and convalescent COVID-19 samples originated in the United States, Italy and Spain. PBMCs, B-cell-depleted T cells, or T cells were the source of the cDNA or gDNA that made up the material.

Clones were sequenced by immunoSEQ multiplex PCR, and TCRdb holds only the in-frame ones, with some missing. This sample has about 220,000 clones, with over 75% found just once. V was clipped by 4 bases and J by 10 bases, with 10 bases between them. Per the germline V gene, CDR1 is SGHTA and CDR2 is FQGTGA. The CDR3 loop spans 12 amino acids. The sample was peripheral blood. The chain couples TRBV7-3 to TRBJ2-2, with unresolved D. The clonotype originates from a human donor in a cohort sampled during active COVID-19. CDR3 region: CASSYGPSELFF. In DNA, the CDR3 is TGTGCCAGCAGCTACGGTCCTTCGGAGCTGTTTTTT.